This T cell receptor beta chain was retrieved from a study of monozygotic twins with inflammatory bowel disease. The CDR3 runs 13 residues. The V gene's germline CDR1 is SEHNR and CDR2 FQNEAQ (reference sequence). Each CDR3 protein gets one entry in TCRdb, which reprocessed the 5' RACE reads and gives no DNA. The table for this sample gives around 230,000 distinct CDR3 sequences. The sequenced material came from blood. V usage is TRBV7-9 and J usage is TRBJ1-2; TCRdb's D gene call, TRBD1, goes unchecked for lack of DNA. The receptor was derived from a human donor with ulcerative colitis or Crohn's disease, or a healthy co-twin of an affected twin (not recorded which). The CDR3 reads CASSLAGDYGYTF. The full variable domain, completed using reference TRBV7-9 and TRBJ1-2, is DTGVSQNPRHKITKRGQNVTFRCDPISEHNRLYWYRQTLGQGPEFLTYFQNEAQLEKSRLLSDRFSAERPKGSFSTLEIQRTEQGDSAMYLCASSLAGDYGYTFGSGTRLTVV.